These T cell receptor beta chains were read from a single sample in a study of blood T cell repertoires in COVID-19. Measured with immunoSEQ multiplex PCR; TCRdb has only the in-frame clones, and not every one. This sample has 140,000 to 150,000 clones, with 75% to 90% found just once. Sequencing used peripheral blood. The receptors come from a woman in her sixties with COVID-19, enrolled during active disease. CDR3s include the opening cysteine and the closing phenylalanine or tryptophan. A D gene is named only where the DNA matches it firmly. The size field is filled for only some rows; it gives once, few, many or a size class.

D gene	clone size	V gene	J gene	CDR3 protein	CDR3 DNA
TRBD1	.	TRBV27	TRBJ2-1	CASSPRTGSVRSSNVNEQFF	TGTGCCAGCAGTCCCCGGACAGGGTCAGTCCGATCCTCCAACGTTAATGAGCAGTTCTTC
.	.	TRBV7-6	TRBJ2-7	CASSPLTGERSYEQYF	TGTGCCAGCAGCCCACTTACAGGCGAGCGATCCTACGAGCAGTACTTC
TRBD1	once	TRBV4-1	TRBJ2-4	CASSQDGLTGDEAKNIQYF	TGCGCCAGCAGCCAAGATGGACTGACAGGGGATGAGGCCAAAAACATTCAGTACTTC
TRBD1	.	TRBV3-1/TRBV3-2	TRBJ2-5	CASSQVLRGTGGTQYF	TGTGCCAGCAGCCAAGTCCTTCGGGGGACAGGGGGGACCCAGTACTTC
TRBD2	.	TRBV6-5	TRBJ2-2	CASRPGLAFLGELFF	TGTGCCAGCAGACCGGGACTAGCATTTTTAGGGGAGCTGTTTTTT
.	.	TRBV23-1	TRBJ1-2	CASSQSTDSYGYTF	TGCGCCAGCAGTCAATCGACAGACAGCTATGGCTACACCTTC
TRBD2	.	TRBV7-6	TRBJ2-3	CASSLAGRWAGPATDTQYF	TGTGCCAGCAGCTTAGCCGGGAGGTGGGCGGGTCCGGCCACAGATACGCAGTATTTT
TRBD2	.	TRBV4-3	TRBJ2-1	CASSQDTASGGYNEQFF	TGCGCCAGCAGCCAAGACACCGCTAGCGGGGGGTACAATGAGCAGTTCTTC
.	once	TRBV5-1	TRBJ1-3	CASSSRQPTGNTIYF	TGCGCCAGCAGCTCGAGACAGCCTACTGGAAACACCATATATTTT
TRBD1	.	TRBV5-4	TRBJ2-3	CASSLRQGALTDTQYF	TGTGCCAGCAGCTTACGACAGGGGGCACTGACAGATACGCAGTATTTT